This paragraph reports one TCR beta chain. What it binds is unknown. The data belong to a study of shared clonotypes between healthy human individuals. Findings of the study overall: Memory subsets generally showed lower estimated richness than naive subsets.

Generated by immunoSEQ multiplex PCR, the TCRdb table keeps only in-frame clones and is missing some. Here the sample spans approximately 940,000 clones, 76% being singletons. V dropped 4 bases and J dropped 1; count of bases not matched to a gene: 8. The CDR3 has 17 residues. The germline CDR1 and CDR2 sequences are SGHNT and YYREEE (reference sequence). This TCR was recovered from a man aged 18 to 29 in good health. Sequenced sample: memory CD4+ T cells sorted from blood. Described subset: CD45RA-negative fraction. V is TRBV5-4 and J is TRBJ1-2; 12 nucleotides match TRBD1. CDR3 coding DNA: TGTGCCAGCAGCATGGGACAGGGGGCCTCTGGTAACTATGGCTACACCTTC. It codes for CASSMGQGASGNYGYTF.